This T cell receptor (beta chain) was profiled in a study of blood T cell repertoires in COVID-19. Profiling relied on immunoSEQ multiplex PCR, and the TCRdb table lists in-frame clones only, not all of them. The sample includes about 55,000 clones, around 92% of them seen just once. This CDR3 spans 12 amino acids. Germline V gives CDR1 SGHNT, CDR2 YYREEE (reference sequence). The V end lost 0 bases, the J end lost 8 bases, and 8 bases lay between the germline ends. Sequenced material: peripheral blood. This clonotype originated in a man over 45 with active COVID-19. The chain has TRBV5-4 and TRBJ1-1, with D unclear. The DNA for the CDR3 is TGTGCCAGCAGCTTGGGACCGGGAGAAGCTTTCTTT. Protein product: CASSLGPGEAFF.